This TCR beta chain was sequenced in a study of control samples from healthy donors and cancer patients. Libraries were prepared by immunoSEQ multiplex PCR; TCRdb keeps only in-frame clonotypes and omits some of them. This sample has 45,000 or so clones, with about 89% found just once. The CDR3 length is 17 residues. Germline-derived CDR1 and CDR2 are GTSNPN and SVGIG (reference sequence). V was pared by 4 bases and J by 2 bases, with 11 bases of the junction left unmatched. This TCR came from a woman aged 55-70 years with lung cancer. The rearrangement joins TRBV30 to TRBJ2-5; 12 bases map to TRBD2. The specimen sequenced was PBMCs. The CDR3 loop reads CAWTGLAGHDSQETQYF. The CDR3 nucleotides read TGTGCCTGGACGGGACTAGCGGGCCACGACTCACAAGAGACCCAGTACTTC. The variable domain in full, completed from reference TRBV30 and TRBJ2-5, reads SQTIHQWPATLVQPVGSPLSLECTVEGTSNPNLYWYRQAAGRGLQLLFYSVGIGQISSEVPQNLSASRPQDRQFILSSKKLLLSDSGFYLCAWTGLAGHDSQETQYFGPGTRLLVL.